Presented here are 6 T cell receptor beta chains from one specimen sequenced in a study of blood T cell repertoires in COVID-19. Measured with immunoSEQ multiplex PCR; TCRdb has only the in-frame clones, and not every one. Of under 300,000 clones listed, over 70% are singletons. Sequenced input: PBMCs or T cells enriched from blood (not recorded which). The receptor set was obtained from a woman in her thirties or forties who had been exposed to COVID-19.

The chain has TRBV7-8 and TRBJ2-4, with D maybe TRBD1 (5 bases). Germline V gene lookup returns CDR1 SGHVS and CDR2 FQNEAQ. Trimming cost V 1 base and J 6 bases, with 13 bases left between them. CDR3 length equals 15 residues. DNA of the CDR3: TGTGCCAGCAGCTTAGGAAAAGGGGAAGGAAACATTCAGTACTTC. Translation: CASSLGKGEGNIQYF.

The chain employs TRBV2 and TRBJ2-1, with D perhaps matching TRBD1 (6 bases). From germline, CDR1 is SNHLY and CDR2 FYNNEI. The ends were cut back, 2 bases at V and 0 bases at J, with 20 bases in the middle. The CDR3 totals 19 residues. This CDR3 is CASSEWIGYRESSYNEQFF. DNA for the CDR3: TGTGCCAGCAGTGAATGGATCGGCTACAGGGAAAGCTCCTACAATGAGCAGTTCTTC. Full variable domain (outside the CDR3, taken from reference TRBV2 and TRBJ2-1): EPEVTQTPSHQVTQMGQEVILRCVPISNHLYFYWYRQILGQKVEFLVSFYNNEISEKSEIFDDQFSVERPDGSNFTLKIRSTKLEDSAMYFCASSEWIGYRESSYNEQFFGPGTRLTVL.

CDR3 nucleotides: TGTGCCATCAGTGTGACAGTTGGGGATCAGCCCCAGCATTTT. Protein: CAISVTVGDQPQHF. The V gene is TRBV10-3, the J gene TRBJ1-5, with D possibly matching TRBD1 (5 bases). V lost 4 bases and J lost 5, with 12 bases in between. The CDR3 is made up of 14 amino acids. Germline CDR1 reads ENHRY; CDR2 reads SYGVKD.

The chain is built from TRBV6-1 and TRBJ1-2; unclear D gene. This CDR3 comprises 13 residues. CDR1 and CDR2 (germline): MNHNS, SASEGT. Trimming left V 2 bases short and J 6 bases short, with 10 bases between. CDR3 sequence reads: CASSENGVDGYTF. CDR3 sequence (DNA): TGTGCCAGCAGTGAAAACGGGGTGGATGGCTACACCTTC.

The chain couples TRBV11-2 to TRBJ2-7; no clear D gene. The CDR3 runs to 13 residues. Trimming took 2 bases from V and 2 from J, leaving 7 bases between them. The V gene's germline CDR1 is SGHAT and CDR2 FQNNGV. CDR3 sequence (DNA): TGTGCCAGCAGCTTAAGCCCTCCCTACGAGCAGTACTTC. It yields the protein CASSLSPPYEQYF.

The chain recombines TRBV19 with TRBJ2-2; D might be TRBD1 (5 bases). The CDR3 is 15 residues long. Germline V CDR1 and CDR2: LNHDA, SQIVND (reference sequence). Trimming removed 4 bases at V and 4 bases at J, with 13 bases between. In nucleotides, the CDR3 is TGTGCCAGTAGTAGAGATGGGGCATTCACCGGGGAGCTGTTTTTT. As protein: CASSRDGAFTGELFF. Full variable domain (outside the CDR3, taken from reference TRBV19 and TRBJ2-2): DGGITQSPKYLFRKEGQNVTLSCEQNLNHDAMYWYRQDPGQGLRLIYYSQIVNDFQKGDIAEGYSVSREKKESFPLTVTSAQKNPTAFYLCASSRDGAFTGELFFGEGSRLTVL.